This T cell receptor beta chain was observed in a study of OX40 agonist ivuxolimab in advanced cancers. Findings and caveats of the study: At 0.1 to 3.0 mg/kg, CD4+ and CD8+ blood T cells expanded clonally by week 6.

Clones were sequenced by immunoSEQ multiplex PCR, and TCRdb holds only the in-frame ones, with some missing. The table lists about 46,000 clones, 75% to 95% of them singletons. A word on this clone: Antigen unknown.

With V trimmed by 7 bases and J by 8 bases, 19 bases remained unmatched. CDR3 size: 17 residues. Per the germline V gene, CDR1 is SGHAT and CDR2 is FQNNGV. Here the sequenced sample was CD4+ or CD8+ T cells sorted from blood, taken in a trial of the OX40 agonist ivuxolimab. This receptor was obtained from an adult with an advanced solid tumor such as melanoma, head and neck, liver or kidney cancer. The V and J genes are TRBV11-2 and TRBJ2-1; the match to TRBD2 covers 8 bases. CDR3 bases: TGTGCCAGCATCGTCGATTCACTAGCGGACTATAATTATGAGCAGTTCTTC. Translating it yields CASIVDSLADYNYEQFF.